These 4 T cell receptor beta chains were all obtained from the same sample, sequenced in a study of T cells in Graves' hyperthyroidism and ophthalmopathy. TCR beta CDR3 region amplification was performed from RNA transcripts. RT-PCR in the first round (using the HTBI primer set) targeted the TCR CDR3. TCRdb independently ran MiXCR on the multiplex PCR reads; one entry per CDR3 protein. The table includes about 540,000 distinct CDR3 sequences, just over 45% detected once. The specimen was peripheral blood or thyroid tissue (not recorded which). These receptors all come from a woman under 30 with Graves' hyperthyroidism.

The chain has TRBV10-3 and TRBJ1-5, with D tentatively TRBD1 (6 bases). V was clipped by 2 bases and J by 3 bases, with 11 bases between them. The CDR3 covers 15 residues. In germline, CDR1 is ENHRY, CDR2 SYGVKD. The CDR3 bases are TGTGCCATCAGTGAGGGGGGGCGAGACAATCAGCCCCAGCATTTT. The encoded protein is CAISEGGRDNQPQHF.

This clonotype was detected a few times. The chain links TRBV19 to TRBJ2-7; TRBD1 aligns across 9 bases. The CDR3 length is 15 residues. The junction had 8 bases not matched to a gene; V was cut back by 5 bases and J by 3 bases. Germline CDR1 LNHDA, CDR2 SQIVND (reference sequence). DNA of the CDR3: TGTGCCAGTAGTGCGGGACAGGGTGGGGGCTACGAGCAGTACTTC. Amino acid sequence: CASSAGQGGGYEQYF.

For this clonotype: One base away lies a much larger clone, so this may be a sequencing read error. The chain carries TRBV2 and TRBJ1-5, with unresolved D. The CDR3 has 12 amino acids. Germline values: CDR1 SNHLY, CDR2 FYNNEI. CDR3 region: CASSEANQPRHF. The CDR3 coding sequence is TGTGCCAGCAGTGAGGCTAATCAGCCCCGGCATTTT.

This clonotype was counted ten times or more. The chain joins TRBV4-1 to TRBJ2-5; D gene uncertain. This CDR3 has 13 amino acids. V lost 0 bases, J lost 5 bases, and 7 bases lay in between. In germline, CDR1 is MGHRA, CDR2 YSYEKL. The CDR3 DNA reads TGCGCCAGCAGCCAAGATCGCAGCGAGACCCAGTACTTC. Amino acids: CASSQDRSETQYF.